Following are 11 T cell receptor beta chains from one sample sequenced in a study of T cells expressing NK-cell markers. TCRdb reprocessed the 5' RACE reads, with one entry per CDR3 protein and no DNA. The sample shows roughly 160,000 distinct CDR3 sequences, and over 20% sits with its ten largest clones. Sequenced material: blood T cells: a sorted CD56 or NKG2C T cell subset, CD4+ or CD8+ T cells, or bulk PBMC T cells (not recorded which). The origin of the receptors is a man aged 18-75 years in good health.

The rearrangement joins TRBV10-3 to TRBJ2-7; lacking DNA, the TRBD1 call made by TCRdb goes unchecked. Germline assignment: CDR1 ENHRY and CDR2 SYGVKD. The CDR3 is made up of 16 amino acids. CDR3 in amino acids: CAISSPFGGPSYEQYF.

The chain recombines TRBV7-3 with TRBJ2-1; the TCRdb call, TRBD1, lacks DNA for checking. Per the germline V gene, CDR1 is SGHTA and CDR2 is FQGTGA. This CDR3 contains 15 residues. The CDR3 protein is CASSLIGAGYNEQFF.

The chain has TRBV7-2 and TRBJ2-3; TCRdb proposes TRBD2, but this gene call is untestable without DNA. CDR1 and CDR2 (germline): SGHTA, FQGNSA. CDR3 size: 17 residues. The CDR3 loop reads CASSSVLAGGISDTQYF. Full variable domain (rest looked up from reference TRBV7-2 and TRBJ2-3): GAGVSQSPSNKVTEKGKDVELRCDPISGHTALYWYRQSLGQGLEFLIYFQGNSAPDKSGLPSDRFSAERTGGSVSTLTIQRTQQEDSAVYLCASSSVLAGGISDTQYFGPGTRLTVL.

CDR3 amino acids: CASSPRDRVGEKLFF. The V call is TRBV9, the J call TRBJ1-4; with no DNA, the TCRdb D assignment of TRBD1 cannot be verified. The germline gives CDR1 SGDLS, CDR2 YYNGEE. There are 15 residues in the CDR3.

The CDR3 here is CASSPGLAGVFF. The V and J genes are TRBV6-5 and TRBJ2-1; TCRdb indicates TRBD2, and absent DNA this call remains unverified. Germline V lookup: CDR1 MNHEY, CDR2 SVGAGI. This CDR3 spans 12 amino acids.

This sequence joins TRBV3-1 and TRBJ1-1. Germline V gives CDR1 LGHDT, CDR2 YNNKEL (reference sequence). The CDR3 extends over 18 amino acids. CDR3 protein: CASSQDWRAPGDGTEAFF.

This chain connects TRBV27 to TRBJ1-5; absent DNA, TCRdb's TRBD1 call cannot be checked. The CDR3 is 13 residues long. Germline values: CDR1 MNHEY, CDR2 SMNVEV (reference sequence). The CDR3 spells CASSQTGYQPQHF.

This chain links TRBV2 with TRBJ2-2; the TCRdb D gene call, TRBD1, has no DNA to confirm it. The germline V gene has CDR1 SNHLY and CDR2 FYNNEI. The CDR3 extends over 17 amino acids. CDR3 loop: CASSELGQTTNTGELFF.

The chain links TRBV28 to TRBJ2-7; with no DNA, the TCRdb D assignment of TRBD1 cannot be verified. CDR1 MDHEN and CDR2 SYDVKM come from the germline V gene. This CDR3 is 14 amino acids long. CDR3 in amino acids: CASSLGDGTLEQYF.

This sequence joins TRBV29-1 and TRBJ2-1; TCRdb picks TRBD2, but there is no DNA to check that call. Germline-derived CDR1 and CDR2 are SQVTM and ANQGSEA. This CDR3 has 17 amino acids. CDR3 amino acids: CSAYGELAGSLSNEQFF.

The genes are TRBV11-2 and TRBJ2-5; the TCRdb D gene call, TRBD2, has no DNA to confirm it. This CDR3 has 17 amino acids. CDR1 SGHAT and CDR2 FQNNGV come from the germline V gene. This chain's CDR3 is CASSLDPAIRTKETQYF.